This T cell receptor beta chain was recovered during a study of T cells in localized non-small cell lung cancer. The repertoire was sequenced with immunoSEQ multiplex PCR; TCRdb's copy has only in-frame clones and lacks some. The sample lists about 30,000 clones; about 89% were seen once. Germline CDR1 reads LNHDA; CDR2 reads SQIVND (reference sequence). The CDR3 has 14 amino acids. V lost 7 bases to trimming and J lost 4 bases, with 14 bases between them. This TCR came from a female donor older than 55 with stage I lung adenocarcinoma. The starting material was peripheral blood, obtained before any cancer treatment. The rearrangement uses TRBV19 and TRBJ1-3, with unresolved D. The DNA of the CDR3 is TGTGCCAGTAAAGAGGGAGCGACGGGAAACACCATATATTTT. Protein: CASKEGATGNTIYF.